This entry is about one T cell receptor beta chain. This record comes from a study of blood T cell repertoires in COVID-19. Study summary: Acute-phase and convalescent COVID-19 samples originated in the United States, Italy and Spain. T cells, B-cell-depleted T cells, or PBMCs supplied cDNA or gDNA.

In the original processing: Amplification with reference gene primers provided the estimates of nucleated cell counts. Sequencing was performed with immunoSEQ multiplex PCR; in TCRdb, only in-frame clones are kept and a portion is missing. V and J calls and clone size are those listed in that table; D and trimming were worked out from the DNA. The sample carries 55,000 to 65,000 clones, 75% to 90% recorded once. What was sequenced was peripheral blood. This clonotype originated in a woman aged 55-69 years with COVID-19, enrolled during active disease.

The CDR3 nucleotides read TGTGCCAGCAGTGAGGACAGAGCCGCTGAAGCTTTCTTT. Translated, it gives CASSEDRAAEAFF. This chain connects TRBV2 to TRBJ1-1, with a possible D match to TRBD1 (6 bases). Germline loops: CDR1 SNHLY, CDR2 FYNNEI. Trimming cost V 3 bases and J 6 bases, with 11 bases left between them. This CDR3 has 13 residues. The full variable domain, with the rest looked up from reference TRBV2 and TRBJ1-1, is EPEVTQTPSHQVTQMGQEVILRCVPISNHLYFYWYRQILGQKVEFLVSFYNNEISEKSEIFDDQFSVERPDGSNFTLKIRSTKLEDSAMYFCASSEDRAAEAFFGQGTRLTVV.